These 18 T cell receptor beta chains share one sample of origin, sequenced in a study of shared clonotypes between healthy human individuals. Sequencing was performed with immunoSEQ multiplex PCR; in TCRdb, only in-frame clones are kept and a portion is missing. The sample contains a few million clones, 85% to 95% of which appear only once. Specimen: naive CD4+ T cells from PBMCs. Subset in this sample: CD45RA+ positively selected. The receptors here all came from a man aged 18 to 30 in good health. Some clones in this sample may be carry-over from other donors' samples.

This rearrangement joins TRBV6-6 to TRBJ2-1; 9 nucleotides match TRBD1. CDR3 length: 14 residues. The germline V gene has CDR1 MNHNY and CDR2 SVGAGI (reference sequence). The ends lost 6 bases at V and 0 bases at J; junction bases unmatched: 0. This chain's CDR3 is CASRGQGSYNEQFF. The CDR3 bases are TGTGCCAGCAGGGGACAGGGCTCCTACAATGAGCAGTTCTTC.

V gene TRBV7-8 combines with J gene TRBJ2-7, with TRBD2 matching over 9 bases. Germline CDR1 and CDR2: SGHVS and FQNEAQ. The CDR3 has 16 amino acids. The V and J ends lost 3 bases and 6 bases, in that order; junction bases with no gene match: 12. CDR3: CASSFAGGLARREQYF. DNA for the CDR3: TGTGCCAGCAGCTTTGCCGGAGGACTAGCGAGGCGCGAGCAGTACTTC.

This rearrangement joins TRBV7-2 to TRBJ2-1; 11 bases are a match to TRBD2. The V and J ends lost 5 bases and 6 bases, in that order; junction bases with no gene match: 12. This CDR3 contains 17 residues. Germline CDR1 reads SGHTA; CDR2 reads FQGNSA. The CDR3 region is CASSATSGRTLGNEQFF. The DNA for the CDR3 is TGTGCCAGCAGCGCTACTAGCGGGAGAACTCTCGGCAATGAGCAGTTCTTC. The full variable domain, rest sourced from reference TRBV7-2 and TRBJ2-1, is GAGVSQSPSNKVTEKGKDVELRCDPISGHTALYWYRQSLGQGLEFLIYFQGNSAPDKSGLPSDRFSAERTGGSVSTLTIQRTQQEDSAVYLCASSATSGRTLGNEQFFGPGTRLTVL.

The chain carries TRBV20-1 and TRBJ2-7, with D perhaps TRBD1 or TRBD2 (5 bases each). Trimming took off 7 bases at V and 3 bases at J, with 10 bases between the two ends. The length of the CDR3 is 11 residues. Germline CDR1 is DFQATT and CDR2 is SNEGSKA (reference sequence). The CDR3 sequence: CSGKGSYEQYF. For the CDR3, the DNA is TGCAGTGGTAAGGGGAGCTACGAGCAGTACTTC.

The chain combines TRBV15 with TRBJ2-3, with TRBD2 identical over 11 bases. Germline assignment: CDR1 LNHNV and CDR2 YYDKDF (reference sequence). The CDR3 length is 20 residues. Germline trimming cut 0 bases from V and 1 base from J; bases unmatched to any gene: 12. CDR3: CATSRDLSLTSGSGTDTQYF. The CDR3 DNA sequence: TGTGCCACCAGCAGAGATCTGAGTTTAACTAGCGGGAGTGGCACAGATACGCAGTATTTT.

The rearrangement links TRBV6-1 to TRBJ1-2, with a possible D match to TRBD1 (6 bases). Germline-derived CDR1 and CDR2 are MNHNS and SASEGT. The CDR3 covers 15 residues. Deletions cut 4 bases from V and 6 bases from J, with 18 bases between. Here the CDR3 reads CASSAIRGLGDGYTF. The CDR3 DNA reads TGTGCCAGCAGTGCGATCAGGGGATTGGGTGATGGCTACACCTTC.

This chain links TRBV28 with TRBJ2-1, with 15 bases that match TRBD2. Trimming at V came to 10 bases and at J to 7 bases, leaving 5 bases not matched to a gene. The CDR3 is 14 amino acids. Germline CDR1 reads MDHEN; CDR2 reads SYDVKM. DNA for the CDR3: TGTGCCACTTACGGGACTAGCGGGAGGAATGAGCAGTTCTTC. This sequence encodes CATYGTSGRNEQFF.

V usage is TRBV7-2 and J usage is TRBJ1-1; D unclear. V was shortened by 6 bases and J by 3 bases, with 17 bases between the two germline ends. Germline lookup yields CDR1 SGHTA and CDR2 FQGNSA. CDR3 length: 15 amino acids. CDR3 nucleotides: TGTGCCAGCAGGGTCCACGAGGGCTGGGACACTGAAGCTTTCTTT. Translating gives CASRVHEGWDTEAFF. Supplemented by reference TRBV7-2 and TRBJ1-1, the full variable domain reads GAGVSQSPSNKVTEKGKDVELRCDPISGHTALYWYRQSLGQGLEFLIYFQGNSAPDKSGLPSDRFSAERTGGSVSTLTIQRTQQEDSAVYLCASRVHEGWDTEAFFGQGTRLTVV.

V is TRBV4-3 and J is TRBJ2-2, with 10 bases matching TRBD2. Germline CDR1 LGHNA, CDR2 YSLEER. V shed 4 bases and J 6 bases; nucleotides not matched to a gene: 8. There are 16 residues in the CDR3. The chain's CDR3 is CASSLASGSIAGELFF. As DNA, the CDR3 is TGCGCCAGCAGCCTTGCTAGCGGGAGTATTGCCGGGGAGCTGTTTTTT.

This clone appeared once. Additional DNA sequences in this sample encode the identical CDR3. The gene calls are TRBV7-2 and TRBJ1-3, with D hard to call. V was pared by 5 bases and J by 0 bases, with 5 bases between. There are 13 residues in the CDR3. The V gene's germline CDR1 is SGHTA and CDR2 FQGNSA. The CDR3 DNA reads as TGTGCCAGCAGCCTGAGCTCTGGAAACACCATATATTTT. This encodes CASSLSSGNTIYF. Full variable domain (missing parts from reference TRBV7-2 and TRBJ1-3): GAGVSQSPSNKVTEKGKDVELRCDPISGHTALYWYRQSLGQGLEFLIYFQGNSAPDKSGLPSDRFSAERTGGSVSTLTIQRTQQEDSAVYLCASSLSSGNTIYFGEGSWLTVV.

The CDR3 reads CASSKQGSQPQHF. The CDR3, as DNA: TGTGCCAGCAGCAAACAGGGGAGTCAGCCCCAGCATTTT. V is TRBV4-2 and J is TRBJ1-5, with 7 bases fitting TRBD1. J gave up 6 bases and V 5 bases, and 4 bases lay outside the gene matches. CDR1 is LGHNA, CDR2 YNFKEQ, per germline. The CDR3 extends over 13 amino acids.

V is TRBV11-2 and J is TRBJ1-4, with 11 bases lining up with TRBD1. The CDR3 sequence is 15 residues long. CDR1 is SGHAT, CDR2 FQNNGV, per germline. V shed 5 bases and J 8 bases; nucleotides not matched to a gene: 7. The CDR3 DNA follows: TGTGCCAGCAGCGGAGGACAGGGGGCGGGGGAAAAACTGTTTTTT. This gives the protein CASSGGQGAGEKLFF.

The genes are TRBV6-1 and TRBJ2-2, with D perhaps assigned TRBD1 or TRBD2 (5 bases each). The CDR3 is 15 amino acids. CDR1 MNHNS and CDR2 SASEGT come from the germline V gene. V gave up 6 bases and J gave up 1 base, with 12 bases separating them. This CDR3 is CASRAGTVNTGELFF. The CDR3 nucleotides read TGTGCCAGCAGGGCAGGGACGGTGAACACCGGGGAGCTGTTTTTT.

In DNA form, the CDR3 reads TGTGCCAGCAGCCGACATAGCGGGAGGGCCACAGATACGCAGTATTTT. It translates to CASSRHSGRATDTQYF. This rearrangement joins TRBV28 to TRBJ2-3; 11 positions match TRBD2. V shed 6 bases and J 2 bases; nucleotides not matched to a gene: 7. The CDR3 runs to 16 residues. CDR1 and CDR2 from the germline V gene are MDHEN and SYDVKM.

V and J are TRBV7-9 and TRBJ1-5; TRBD1 aligns across 9 bases. The CDR3 spans 15 residues. Germline trimming cut 6 bases from V and 5 bases from J; bases unmatched to any gene: 8. Germline V gene data show CDR1 as SEHNR and CDR2 as FQNEAQ (reference sequence). DNA for the CDR3: TGTGCCAGCAGTAAGGGACAGGGTGTCGATCAGCCCCAGCATTTT. Translating gives CASSKGQGVDQPQHF.

The chain couples TRBV7-2 to TRBJ2-1, with D tentatively TRBD2 (5 bases). V was shortened by 2 bases and J by 2 bases, with 10 bases between the two germline ends. This CDR3 has 15 residues. Per germline, CDR1 SGHTA and CDR2 FQGNSA. The CDR3 nucleotides are TGTGCCAGCAGCTTAAGCGGTGGGGCCTACAATGAGCAGTTCTTC. As protein: CASSLSGGAYNEQFF.

The chain is built from TRBV6-5 and TRBJ2-7; TRBD2 agrees at 10 bases. The J segment lost 4 bases and the V segment lost 11 bases, leaving 8 bases of the junction unmatched. The CDR3 spans 13 residues. From germline, CDR1 is MNHEY and CDR2 SVGAGI. Written as DNA, the CDR3 is TGTGCCGTCAAACCTAGCGGGAGATACGAGCAGTACTTC. Its translation is CAVKPSGRYEQYF.

The chain carries TRBV11-3 and TRBJ2-6; D gene ambiguous. V lost 5 bases and J 3 bases, leaving 8 bases between the germline ends. The CDR3 is 14 amino acids. Germline V gene sequence: CDR1 SGHNT, CDR2 YENEEA. CDR3 sequence reads: CASSPSRGANVLTF. The CDR3 nucleotides read TGTGCCAGCAGCCCGAGTCGTGGGGCCAACGTCCTGACTTTC.